Listed here is a single TCR beta chain. Produced via immunoSEQ multiplex PCR; TCRdb's table is partial and in-frame only. The profile covers some 110,000 clones, with around 84% appearing a single time and 17% taken by the ten largest. This CDR3 region has 16 residues. Germline lookup yields CDR1 SGHTA and CDR2 FQGNSA. Trimming removed 1 base from V and 5 bases from J; junction bases left unmatched: 5. This record comes from a study of T cell responses to AZD1222 COVID-19 vaccine. This chain uses TRBV7-2 with TRBJ2-2; TRBD2 agrees at 9 bases. The input for sequencing was peripheral blood, taken 28 days after the second AZD1222 dose. This receptor was identified in an adult who received the AZD1222 COVID-19 vaccine. The CDR3 protein is CASSLVASGITGELFF. The CDR3 nucleotides are TGTGCCAGCAGCTTAGTGGCTAGCGGGATAACCGGGGAGCTGTTTTTT.